The 31 T cell receptor beta chains reported below all come from one sample, sequenced in a study of OX40 agonist ivuxolimab in advanced cancers. Sequenced by immunoSEQ multiplex PCR; TCRdb stores in-frame clones only, minus some. Here the sample spans over 75,000 clones, 70% to 90% being singletons. The material was CD4+ or CD8+ T cells sorted from blood, obtained in a trial of the OX40 agonist ivuxolimab. These receptors were obtained from an adult with an advanced solid tumor such as melanoma, head and neck, liver or kidney cancer.

This rearrangement joins TRBV5-6 to TRBJ2-5; TRBD2 is a possible D gene (5 bases). V was trimmed by 4 bases and J by 7 bases, leaving 17 bases between them. The CDR3 spans 14 residues. Germline V gene lookup returns CDR1 SGHDT and CDR2 YYEEEE. CDR3 residues: CASSLIEGQRTQYF. The CDR3 DNA follows: TGTGCCAGCAGCCTGATAGAGGGCCAGAGGACCCAGTACTTC. Complete variable domain (other parts from reference TRBV5-6 and TRBJ2-5): DAGVTQSPTHLIKTRGQQVTLRCSPKSGHDTVSWYQQALGQGPQFIFQYYEEEERQRGNFPDRFSGHQFPNYSSELNVNALLLGDSALYLCASSLIEGQRTQYFGPGTRLLVL.

The chain is built from TRBV30 and TRBJ1-6; no reliable D call. Germline CDR1 and CDR2: GTSNPN and SVGIG (reference sequence). This CDR3 has 15 residues. V lost 2 bases and J lost 5, with 13 bases in between. The CDR3 DNA reads TGTGCCTGGAGTCAGGAACAGCAAAATAATTCACCCCTCCACTTT. Amino acids: CAWSQEQQNNSPLHF.

There are a few counts of this clone. The same CDR3 can be traced to other DNA sequences in this sample. The chain has TRBV28 and TRBJ1-4; D possibly corresponds to TRBD1 (6 bases). This CDR3 is built from 14 residues. V was pared by 6 bases and J by 4 bases, with 12 bases between. Germline V gene lookup returns CDR1 MDHEN and CDR2 SYDVKM. The DNA for the CDR3 is TGTGCCAGCAGGGAACCACAGGGTAATGAAAAACTGTTTTTT. Protein: CASREPQGNEKLFF.

The rearrangement links TRBV6-6 to TRBJ2-2; D is uncertain. CDR1 is MNHNY and CDR2 is SVGAGI in the germline V gene (reference sequence). The CDR3 consists of 14 residues. The CDR3 coding sequence is TGTGGGAGTAGGCTAGAACGAGAGACCGGGGAGCTGTTTTTT. Translating it yields CGSRLERETGELFF.

V gene TRBV29-1 combines with J gene TRBJ1-1; perhaps TRBD1 as D (6 bases). The CDR3 has 13 residues. Germline-derived CDR1 and CDR2 are SQVTM and ANQGSEA. V was cut by 8 bases and J by 1 base, with 14 bases left in between. The CDR3 bases are TGCAGCTTCCGGGGGGCGACGAACACTGAAGCTTTCTTT. As protein: CSFRGATNTEAFF.

V is TRBV7-2 and J is TRBJ2-5, with unresolved D. V lost 6 bases, J lost 1 base, and 9 bases lay in between. CDR3 length equals 13 residues. Germline lookup yields CDR1 SGHTA and CDR2 FQGNSA. As DNA, the CDR3 is TGTGCCAGCAGTCTTCATTTCCAAGAGACCCAGTACTTC. Its protein is CASSLHFQETQYF.

The chain employs TRBV28 and TRBJ2-7; D is possibly TRBD1 or TRBD2 (5 bases each). Trimming took 1 base from V and 3 from J, leaving 13 bases between them. Germline CDR1 is MDHEN and CDR2 is SYDVKM. This CDR3 has 15 residues. The CDR3 coding sequence is TGTGCCAGCAGTTTATTGGGAAGAGGGGACTACGAGCAGTACTTC. Translated: CASSLLGRGDYEQYF.

The chain combines TRBV5-1 with TRBJ2-3; D remains unclear. The germline CDR1 and CDR2 sequences are SGHRS and YFSETQ. The CDR3 sequence is 13 residues long. The germline V and J ends were trimmed by 1 base and 4 bases, with 7 bases remaining between them. CDR3 DNA sequence: TGCGCCAGCAGCTTGTCGGGTCCAGATACGCAGTATTTT. This translates into CASSLSGPDTQYF.

This chain uses TRBV6-1 with TRBJ2-7; D not certain. V was cut by 5 bases and J by 4 bases, with 15 bases left in between. CDR1 and CDR2 (germline): MNHNS, SASEGT. This CDR3 contains 14 residues. CDR3 coding DNA: TGTGCCAGCAGTCAAGGCAGGCTTGGGTACGAGCAGTACTTC. Its translation is CASSQGRLGYEQYF.

The J gene is TRBJ1-4, the V gene TRBV6-5, with unresolved D. Per the germline V gene, CDR1 is MNHEY and CDR2 is SVGAGI. The CDR3 loop spans 16 amino acids. The V end was cut by 4 bases, the J end by 5 bases, with 17 bases between. The CDR3 is CASSSLRSAWNEKLFF. CDR3 bases: TGTGCCAGCAGTTCTCTACGATCCGCGTGGAATGAAAAACTGTTTTTT.

The chain employs TRBV4-2 and TRBJ2-5, with TRBD2 matching over 14 bases. The CDR3 spans 18 residues. V lost 1 base to trimming and J lost 1 base; unmatched junction nucleotides: 5. Germline V lookup: CDR1 LGHNA, CDR2 YNFKEQ. The CDR3 is CASSQAGTSGGFQETQYF. The CDR3 DNA is TGTGCCAGCAGCCAAGCCGGGACTAGCGGGGGTTTCCAAGAGACCCAGTACTTC.

The chain carries TRBV18 and TRBJ2-6; D is tentatively TRBD1 or TRBD2 (6 bases each). Germline CDR1 reads KGHSH; CDR2 reads LQKENI. CDR3 size: 17 residues. The V and J ends lost 1 base and 2 bases respectively, with 12 bases between them. Written as DNA, the CDR3 is TGTGCCAGCTCACCACAACAGGGACTCACTGGGGCCAACGTCCTGACTTTC. Protein product: CASSPQQGLTGANVLTF.

V gene TRBV5-1 combines with J gene TRBJ2-5, with D perhaps being TRBD1 or TRBD2 (6 bases each). Germline loops: CDR1 SGHRS, CDR2 YFSETQ. Trimming stripped 2 bases from V and 2 bases from J, with 13 bases between. CDR3 length: 15 residues. Here the CDR3 reads CASSLRGARQETQYF. CDR3 in DNA: TGCGCCAGCAGCTTAAGGGGGGCAAGACAAGAGACCCAGTACTTC.

The genes are TRBV21-1 and TRBJ1-2. TRBV21-1 is listed as a pseudogene. The length of the CDR3 is 11 residues. CDR3 sequence: CASSPYEGYTF. CDR3 DNA sequence: TGTGCCAGCAGCCCTTACGAGGGCTACACCTTC.

DNA of the CDR3: TGTGCCAGTAATTCAATGAGGAGGAACACCGGGGAGCTGTTTTTT. Protein sequence: CASNSMRRNTGELFF. V is TRBV19 and J is TRBJ2-2; D remains ambiguous. The germline gives CDR1 LNHDA, CDR2 SQIVND (reference sequence). This CDR3 spans 15 amino acids. V shed 7 bases and J shed 1 base, with 13 bases lying between them.

This chain uses TRBV6-5 with TRBJ2-7; weak D call: TRBD2 (6 bases). CDR3 length: 16 amino acids. V lost 0 bases and J 2 bases, leaving 14 bases between the germline ends. CDR1 and CDR2 from the germline V gene are MNHEY and SVGAGI. This CDR3 is CASSYSRTSTTYEQYF. The DNA of the CDR3 is TGTGCCAGCAGTTACTCCCGCACTAGCACTACCTACGAGCAGTACTTC.

The V gene is TRBV6-5, the J gene TRBJ2-7; D might be TRBD1 (5 bases). The V end was cut by 2 bases, the J end by 4 bases, with 9 bases between. The CDR3 runs 13 residues. Germline lookup yields CDR1 MNHEY and CDR2 SVGAGI. The CDR3 nucleotides are TGTGCCAGCAGTTACAGGTCAGGGTACGAGCAGTACTTC. Translation gives CASSYRSGYEQYF.

The chain carries TRBV7-8 and TRBJ2-7, with a weak D call TRBD1 (6 bases). Trimming pared 1 base from V and 0 bases from J, leaving 13 bases between. CDR1 is SGHVS and CDR2 is FQNEAQ in the germline V gene. The length of the CDR3 is 16 residues. The CDR3 here is CASSLVSGHLSYEQYF. In DNA, the CDR3 is TGTGCCAGCAGCTTAGTGTCGGGACACCTCTCCTACGAGCAGTACTTC.

The chain uses TRBV5-1 and TRBJ1-4, with D maybe TRBD1 (5 bases). This CDR3 is built from 17 residues. V was trimmed by 0 bases and J by 1 base, leaving 13 bases between them. Germline CDR1 and CDR2: SGHRS and YFSETQ. DNA for the CDR3: TGCGCCAGCAGCTTGGTCCTCTTGGGGGGAACTAATGAAAAACTGTTTTTT. Its protein is CASSLVLLGGTNEKLFF. Full variable domain (remainder filled in from reference TRBV5-1 and TRBJ1-4): KAGVTQTPRYLIKTRGQQVTLSCSPISGHRSVSWYQQTPGQGLQFLFEYFSETQRNKGNFPGRFSGRQFSNSRSEMNVSTLELGDSALYLCASSLVLLGGTNEKLFFGSGTQLSVL.

This clone was recorded once. This CDR3 is CASSTRPGDSVYGYTF. The CDR3 region has the DNA TGTGCCAGCAGCACGCGCCCCGGGGACTCGGTCTATGGCTACACCTTC. This chain connects TRBV7-2 to TRBJ1-2; perhaps TRBD1 as D (5 bases). The V gene's germline CDR1 is SGHTA and CDR2 FQGNSA. The CDR3 has 16 residues. The V end lost 5 bases, the J end lost 4 bases, and 20 bases lay between the germline ends.

Points on this clone: Sequence at one end of the junction differs from germline and may be a read error. The V gene is TRBV10-3, the J gene TRBJ2-7, with 7 nucleotides matching TRBD2. CDR1 and CDR2 from the germline V gene are ENHRY and SYGVKD. There are 11 residues in the CDR3. CDR3: CAISDGDAGDF. In DNA form, the CDR3 reads TGTGCCATCAGTGACGGGGACGCGGGGGACTTC.

The chain recombines TRBV5-4 with TRBJ2-6; D unclear. The V and J ends lost 0 bases and 0 bases respectively, with 7 bases between them. The CDR3 loop spans 16 amino acids. Germline CDR1 SGHNT, CDR2 YYREEE (reference sequence). CDR3 residues: CASSLDGSSGANVLTF. In DNA form, the CDR3 reads TGTGCCAGCAGCTTGGACGGAAGCTCTGGGGCCAACGTCCTGACTTTC.

The DNA for the CDR3 is TGTGCCAGCAGCTTAGATGCGGCAGCCACTGAAGCTTTCTTT. This translates into CASSLDAAATEAFF. The gene calls are TRBV7-8 and TRBJ1-1; D is unclear. Trimming shortened V by 1 base and J by 4 bases, and 10 bases separated the two germline ends. The CDR3 totals 14 residues. Looked up from germline, CDR1 is SGHVS and CDR2 is FQNEAQ. The variable domain in full, with the rest retrieved from reference TRBV7-8 and TRBJ1-1, is GAGVSQSPRYKVAKRGQDVALRCDPISGHVSLFWYQQALGQGPEFLTYFQNEAQLDKSGLPSDRFFAERPEGSVSTLKIQRTQQEDSAVYLCASSLDAAATEAFFGQGTRLTVV.

This chain connects TRBV7-8 to TRBJ2-1, with D uncertain. CDR3 size: 15 residues. V was trimmed by 3 bases and J by 3 bases, leaving 12 bases between them. CDR1 is SGHVS and CDR2 is FQNEAQ in the germline V gene. The CDR3 DNA reads TGTGCCAGCAGCTTTGAAGGGTCCTTCTACAATGAGCAGTTCTTC. It encodes CASSFEGSFYNEQFF.

The V gene is TRBV30, the J gene TRBJ1-5; 9 bases are shared with TRBD1. The CDR3 sequence is 16 residues long. The germline gives CDR1 GTSNPN, CDR2 SVGIG (reference sequence). With 1 base clipped from V and 7 bases from J, the junction kept 11 bases outside the gene matches. The CDR3 loop is CAWSAPKTGGGQPQHF. The DNA of the CDR3 is TGTGCCTGGAGTGCCCCCAAAACAGGGGGCGGCCAGCCCCAGCATTTT. The complete variable domain, with remaining parts taken from reference TRBV30 and TRBJ1-5, reads SQTIHQWPATLVQPVGSPLSLECTVEGTSNPNLYWYRQAAGRGLQLLFYSVGIGQISSEVPQNLSASRPQDRQFILSSKKLLLSDSGFYLCAWSAPKTGGGQPQHFGDGTRLSIL.

V gene TRBV11-2 combines with J gene TRBJ2-3; D is possibly TRBD1 (6 bases). The V end lost 4 bases, the J end lost 3 bases, and 8 bases lay between the germline ends. The CDR3 runs 13 residues. Germline CDR1 and CDR2: SGHAT and FQNNGV. CDR3 amino acids: CASSSDRTDTQYF. The CDR3, as DNA: TGTGCCAGCAGCTCCGACAGGACAGATACGCAGTATTTT.

This rearrangement joins TRBV5-4 to TRBJ1-2; D is possibly TRBD1 (6 bases). Germline CDR1 SGHNT, CDR2 YYREEE (reference sequence). The length of the CDR3 is 14 residues. The V end lost 3 bases, the J end lost 4 bases, and 13 bases lay between the germline ends. CDR3 residues: CASSSEDSFYGYTF. The DNA of the CDR3 is TGTGCCAGCAGCTCCGAGGACAGTTTCTATGGCTACACCTTC.

V usage is TRBV18 and J usage is TRBJ1-5; 7 positions agree with TRBD1. This CDR3 spans 14 amino acids. J lost 4 bases, V lost 6 bases, and 6 bases had no gene match. Germline CDR1 and CDR2: KGHSH and LQKENI. The CDR3 DNA sequence: TGTGCCAGCTCCTTGGACAGGTTTAATCAGCCCCAGCATTTT. Protein: CASSLDRFNQPQHF.

V usage is TRBV11-2 and J usage is TRBJ2-2; D call uncertain. Germline CDR1 SGHAT, CDR2 FQNNGV. The CDR3 has 12 residues. Between the trimmed V and J ends, which lost 4 bases and 8 bases, there was a span of 8 bases. The CDR3 loop reads CASSSVRGELFF. CDR3 coding DNA: TGTGCCAGCAGCTCCGTCCGGGGGGAGCTGTTTTTT.

This clone was counted a single time. The genes are TRBV5-1 and TRBJ2-7, with D perhaps TRBD1 (6 bases). Trimming took off 1 base at V and 6 bases at J, with 14 bases between the two ends. Germline loops: CDR1 SGHRS, CDR2 YFSETQ. The CDR3 has 14 amino acids. CDR3 in amino acids: CASSLLQGLSEQYF. The CDR3 DNA follows: TGCGCCAGCAGCTTGTTACAGGGCTTAAGCGAGCAGTACTTC.

The chain employs TRBV27 and TRBJ2-3; 11 bases map to TRBD2. Germline V lookup: CDR1 MNHEY, CDR2 SMNVEV (reference sequence). The V and J ends lost 7 bases and 1 base, in that order; junction bases with no gene match: 4. The CDR3 runs 15 residues. The CDR3 here is CASKELAGGTDTQYF. For the CDR3, the DNA is TGTGCCAGCAAAGAACTAGCGGGGGGCACAGATACGCAGTATTTT.